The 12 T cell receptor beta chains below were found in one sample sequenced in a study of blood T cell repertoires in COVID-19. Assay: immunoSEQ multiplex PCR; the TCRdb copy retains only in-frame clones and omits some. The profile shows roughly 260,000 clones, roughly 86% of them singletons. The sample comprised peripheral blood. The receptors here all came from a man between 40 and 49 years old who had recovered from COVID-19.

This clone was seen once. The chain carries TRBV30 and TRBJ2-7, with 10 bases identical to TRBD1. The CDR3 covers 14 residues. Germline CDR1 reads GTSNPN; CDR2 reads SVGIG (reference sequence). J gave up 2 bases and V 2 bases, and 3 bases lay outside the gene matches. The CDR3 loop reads CAWSLGQGAYEQYF. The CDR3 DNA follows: TGTGCCTGGAGTTTAGGACAGGGGGCCTACGAGCAGTACTTC.

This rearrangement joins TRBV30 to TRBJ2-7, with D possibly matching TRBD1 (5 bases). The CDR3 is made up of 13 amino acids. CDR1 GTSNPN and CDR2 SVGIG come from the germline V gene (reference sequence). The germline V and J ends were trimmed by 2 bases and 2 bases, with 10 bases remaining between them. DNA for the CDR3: TGTGCCTGGAGTTTCTCAGGGCCCTACGAGCAGTACTTC. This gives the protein CAWSFSGPYEQYF.

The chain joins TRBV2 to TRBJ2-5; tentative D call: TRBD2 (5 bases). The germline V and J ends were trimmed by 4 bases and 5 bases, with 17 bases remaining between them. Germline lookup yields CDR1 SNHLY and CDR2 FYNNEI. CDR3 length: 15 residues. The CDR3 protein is CASSGEASWEETQYF. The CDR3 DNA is TGTGCCAGCAGTGGTGAGGCTAGCTGGGAGGAGACCCAGTACTTC.

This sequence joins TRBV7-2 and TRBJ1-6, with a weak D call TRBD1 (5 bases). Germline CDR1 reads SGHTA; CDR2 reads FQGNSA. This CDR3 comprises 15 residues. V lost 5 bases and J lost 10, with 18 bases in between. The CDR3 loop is CASSPRQISRSPLHF. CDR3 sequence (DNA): TGTGCCAGCAGCCCGAGACAGATTAGCCGATCACCCCTCCACTTT.

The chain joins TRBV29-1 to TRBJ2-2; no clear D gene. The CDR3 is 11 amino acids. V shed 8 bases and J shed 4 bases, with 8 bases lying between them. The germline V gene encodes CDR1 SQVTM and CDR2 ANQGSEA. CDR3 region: CSTLSTGELFF. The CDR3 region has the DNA TGCAGCACACTATCCACCGGGGAGCTGTTTTTT.

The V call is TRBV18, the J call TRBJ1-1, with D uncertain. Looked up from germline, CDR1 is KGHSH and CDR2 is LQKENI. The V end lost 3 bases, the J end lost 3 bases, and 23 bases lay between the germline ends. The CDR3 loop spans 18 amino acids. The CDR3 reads CASSPIGGRKASDTEAFF. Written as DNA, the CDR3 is TGTGCCAGCTCACCGATCGGAGGGAGGAAGGCCTCGGACACTGAAGCTTTCTTT.

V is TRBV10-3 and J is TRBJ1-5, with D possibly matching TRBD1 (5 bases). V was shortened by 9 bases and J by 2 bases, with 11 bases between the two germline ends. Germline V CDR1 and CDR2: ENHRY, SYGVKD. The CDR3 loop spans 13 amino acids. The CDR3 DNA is TGTGCCATAAGGGGTACGGGCAATCAGCCCCAGCATTTT. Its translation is CAIRGTGNQPQHF.

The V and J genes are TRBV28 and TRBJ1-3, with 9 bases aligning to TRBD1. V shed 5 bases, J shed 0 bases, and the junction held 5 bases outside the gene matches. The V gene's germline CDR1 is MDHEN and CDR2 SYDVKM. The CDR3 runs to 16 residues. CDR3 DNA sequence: TGTGCCAGCAGTCCGGGACAGGGACTCTCTGGAAACACCATATATTTT. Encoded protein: CASSPGQGLSGNTIYF. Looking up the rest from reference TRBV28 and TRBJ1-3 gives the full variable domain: DVKVTQSSRYLVKRTGEKVFLECVQDMDHENMFWYRQDPGLGLRLIYFSYDVKMKEKGDIPEGYSVSREKKERFSLILESASTNQTSMYLCASSPGQGLSGNTIYFGEGSWLTVV.

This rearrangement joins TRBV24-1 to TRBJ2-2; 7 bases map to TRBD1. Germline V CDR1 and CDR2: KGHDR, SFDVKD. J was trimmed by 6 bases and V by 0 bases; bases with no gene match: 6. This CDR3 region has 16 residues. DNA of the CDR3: TGTGCCACCAGTGATTTGTGGAGACAGGGATCCGGGGAGCTGTTTTTT. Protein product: CATSDLWRQGSGELFF.

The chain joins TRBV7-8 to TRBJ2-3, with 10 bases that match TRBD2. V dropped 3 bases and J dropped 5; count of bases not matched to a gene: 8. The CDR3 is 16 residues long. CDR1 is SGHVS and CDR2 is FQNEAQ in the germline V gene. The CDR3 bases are TGTGCCAGCAGCTTCACAGCGGGGGGGCCCAGAGATACGCAGTATTTT. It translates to CASSFTAGGPRDTQYF.

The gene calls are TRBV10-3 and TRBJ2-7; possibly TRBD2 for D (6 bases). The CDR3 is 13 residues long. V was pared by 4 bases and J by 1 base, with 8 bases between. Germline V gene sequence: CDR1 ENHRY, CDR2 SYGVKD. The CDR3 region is CAISAGDSYEQYF. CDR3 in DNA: TGTGCCATCAGTGCGGGGGATTCCTACGAGCAGTACTTC.

CDR3 in amino acids: CASSVSPGGEGLTEAFF. CDR3 coding DNA: TGTGCCAGCAGCGTATCCCCAGGGGGCGAAGGACTTACTGAAGCTTTCTTT. The chain links TRBV9 to TRBJ1-1; 8 bases align to TRBD1. Germline V gene sequence: CDR1 SGDLS, CDR2 YYNGEE. J gave up 5 bases and V 1 base, and 13 bases lay outside the gene matches. There are 17 residues in the CDR3.